Each of the 17 T cell receptor beta chains below was sequenced from the same sample in a study of human T cells and chemical hapten exposure. Time point specified: pre-sensitization, week 0. Treatment of the sample: therapeutic diphenylcyclopropenone sensitization with weekly scalp DPC. TCRdb processed the RACE reads anew with MiXCR; each CDR3 protein has one entry. The sample consists of some 360,000 distinct CDR3 sequences, roughly 5% of them appearing once. The sequences come from whole blood, collected in connection with sensitization to the hapten diphenylcyclopropenone (DPC). Receptors originate from a woman in her 50s with alopecia areata. Some clones in this sample may be carry-over from other donors' samples.

This clonotype has at least ten counts. This chain joins TRBV28 and TRBJ2-7, with 7 bases lining up with TRBD2. Germline trimming cut 7 bases from V and 5 bases from J; bases unmatched to any gene: 8. Germline values: CDR1 MDHEN, CDR2 SYDVKM. The CDR3 is made up of 13 amino acids. Here the CDR3 DNA reads TGTGCCAGCAAAGCCGGGGGGATGAACGAGCAGTACTTC. This codes for CASKAGGMNEQYF. Full variable domain (outside the CDR3, taken from reference TRBV28 and TRBJ2-7): DVKVTQSSRYLVKRTGEKVFLECVQDMDHENMFWYRQDPGLGLRLIYFSYDVKMKEKGDIPEGYSVSREKKERFSLILESASTNQTSMYLCASKAGGMNEQYFGPGTRLTVT.

The chain couples TRBV3-1 to TRBJ1-1, with 8 positions matching TRBD1. V lost 0 bases to trimming and J lost 4 bases; unmatched junction nucleotides: 7. Per germline, CDR1 LGHDT and CDR2 YNNKEL (reference sequence). CDR3 length equals 16 residues. CDR3 bases: TGTGCCAGCAGCCAAGATCCTCAGGGGGCGATCACTGAAGCTTTCTTT. This gives the protein CASSQDPQGAITEAFF.

This clonotype was detected ten times or more. V usage is TRBV28 and J usage is TRBJ2-7, with TRBD1 matching over 8 bases. The germline V gene encodes CDR1 MDHEN and CDR2 SYDVKM. Germline trimming cut 5 bases from V and 5 bases from J; bases unmatched to any gene: 8. The CDR3 is 14 amino acids. CDR3 in amino acids: CASSPRTGLDEQYF. DNA for the CDR3: TGTGCCAGCAGTCCCCGGACAGGGTTGGACGAGCAGTACTTC.

This clonotype was recorded at least ten times. The gene calls are TRBV6-2 or TRBV6-3 and TRBJ2-4; 12 bases map to TRBD1. Germline V gene lookup returns CDR1 MNHEY and CDR2 SVGEGT. With V trimmed by 5 bases and J by 0 bases, 11 bases remained unmatched. There are 19 residues in the CDR3. As DNA, the CDR3 is TGTGCCAGCAGTCCCGGGACAGGGGGCAAGGAGGGAGCCAAAAACATTCAGTACTTC. Amino acid sequence: CASSPGTGGKEGAKNIQYF.

This clonotype was counted between two and nine times. The V gene is TRBV20-1, the J gene TRBJ2-3; 8 nucleotides agree with TRBD2. The CDR3 totals 15 residues. Germline CDR1 reads DFQATT; CDR2 reads SNEGSKA (reference sequence). The V gene end was trimmed by 0 bases and the J gene end by 5 bases; junction bases not matched to a gene: 7. CDR3 bases: TGCAGTGCTAGAGATGGAGGACTAGCTGTAGATACGCAGTATTTT. Its translation: CSARDGGLAVDTQYF.

There are a few counts of this clonotype. The chain carries TRBV29-1 and TRBJ2-7; D may be TRBD2 (6 bases). The germline V gene encodes CDR1 SQVTM and CDR2 ANQGSEA. The length of the CDR3 is 13 residues. The germline V and J ends were trimmed by 5 bases and 3 bases, with 14 bases remaining between them. The CDR3 here is CSVSVLGGYEQYF. The CDR3, as DNA: TGCAGCGTTTCGGTCTTGGGGGGCTACGAGCAGTACTTC.

This clonotype was seen many times. The chain combines TRBV12-3 or TRBV12-4 with TRBJ2-7, with D perhaps TRBD1 or TRBD2 (6 bases each). The CDR3 sequence is 14 residues long. With 4 bases removed from V and 3 bases from J, the gap between germline ends came to 13 bases. CDR3 sequence: CASSSGARFYEQYF. DNA of the CDR3: TGTGCCAGCAGTTCGGGGGCAAGATTCTACGAGCAGTACTTC.

This clonotype was observed a few times. The rearrangement joins TRBV13 to TRBJ1-1; TRBD1 might be the D (5 bases). Trimming cost V 3 bases and J 5 bases, with 10 bases left between them. Germline V gene data show CDR1 as PRHDT and CDR2 as FYEKMQ (reference sequence). The CDR3 extends over 13 amino acids. The CDR3 loop is CASSFAGRTEAFF. The DNA for the CDR3 is TGTGCCAGCAGCTTCGCAGGGAGGACTGAAGCTTTCTTT.

The V call is TRBV7-8, the J call TRBJ2-1; D call uncertain. The germline CDR1 and CDR2 sequences are SGHVS and FQNEAQ. The CDR3 consists of 13 residues. The ends were cut back, 2 bases at V and 8 bases at J, with 10 bases in the middle. As DNA, the CDR3 is TGTGCCAGCAGCTTAAATGAGGTATATGAGCAGTTCTTC. Protein sequence: CASSLNEVYEQFF.

This clonotype occurred many times. The rearrangement uses TRBV7-2 and TRBJ1-4; 12 bases line up with TRBD1. The CDR3 extends over 16 amino acids. The J segment lost 8 bases and the V segment lost 5 bases, leaving 9 bases of the junction unmatched. Germline V lookup: CDR1 SGHTA, CDR2 FQGNSA. CDR3 coding DNA: TGTGCCAGCAGCCCGGGACAGGGGGCCGCAAGAGAAAAACTGTTTTTT. It specifies CASSPGQGAAREKLFF.

This clonotype was detected only a few times. V is TRBV20-1 and J is TRBJ2-3, with 7 nucleotides matching TRBD2. Germline CDR1 reads DFQATT; CDR2 reads SNEGSKA (reference sequence). The CDR3 contains 16 residues. The ends lost 4 bases at V and 1 base at J; junction bases unmatched: 11. The CDR3 loop is CSAKGGGGGRTDTQYF. CDR3 nucleotide sequence: TGCAGTGCTAAGGGTGGCGGGGGAGGGCGCACAGATACGCAGTATTTT.

This clonotype was observed a few times. The chain couples TRBV27 to TRBJ1-2; 7 positions match TRBD1. The CDR3 sequence is 16 residues long. Germline V lookup: CDR1 MNHEY, CDR2 SMNVEV (reference sequence). Germline trimming cut 2 bases from V and 1 base from J; bases unmatched to any gene: 7. This CDR3 is CASSLQGGLFNYGYTF. CDR3 nucleotides: TGTGCCAGCAGTTTACAGGGGGGCCTTTTTAACTATGGCTACACCTTC.

This clonotype appeared a few times. This rearrangement joins TRBV4-1 to TRBJ1-5, with D uncertain. Germline V CDR1 and CDR2: MGHRA, YSYEKL. The CDR3 is 15 residues long. Between the trimmed V and J ends, which lost 0 bases and 7 bases, there was a span of 13 bases. This CDR3 is CASSQDTQSSQPQHF. The CDR3 DNA is TGCGCCAGCAGCCAAGATACACAGTCGAGCCAGCCCCAGCATTTT.

This sequence joins TRBV12-3 or TRBV12-4 and TRBJ2-2, with D tentatively TRBD1 (5 bases). Trimming shortened V by 5 bases and J by 6 bases, and 10 bases separated the two germline ends. The CDR3 totals 13 residues. The CDR3: CASSIREAGELFF. The CDR3 nucleotides are TGTGCCAGCAGTATCAGGGAAGCCGGGGAGCTGTTTTTT.

This clonotype was found many times. The chain has TRBV12-3 or TRBV12-4 and TRBJ2-1, with 9 bases aligning to TRBD2. The CDR3 loop spans 14 amino acids. The junction had 7 bases not matched to a gene; V was cut back by 4 bases and J by 9 bases. This CDR3 reads CASSSTSGLGEQFF. The CDR3 DNA reads as TGTGCCAGCAGTTCTACTAGCGGGCTGGGTGAGCAGTTCTTC.

Ten or more counts support this clonotype. The chain joins TRBV7-2 to TRBJ1-3; D not resolved. V lost 4 bases to trimming and J lost 2 bases, with 6 bases between them. Germline V CDR1 and CDR2: SGHTA, FQGNSA. The CDR3 contains 13 residues. The CDR3 DNA is TGTGCCAGCAGCTCAACCCCTGGAAACACCATATATTTT. Its protein product is CASSSTPGNTIYF.

This clonotype has a count of ten or more. This chain links TRBV5-1 with TRBJ1-3, with D possibly matching TRBD1 (5 bases). V lost 4 bases to trimming and J lost 1 base, with 9 bases between them. Germline-derived CDR1 and CDR2 are SGHRS and YFSETQ. The CDR3 runs 14 residues. In nucleotides, the CDR3 is TGCGCCAGCAGCGAGGGGAGATCTGGAAACACCATATATTTT. Translation: CASSEGRSGNTIYF.